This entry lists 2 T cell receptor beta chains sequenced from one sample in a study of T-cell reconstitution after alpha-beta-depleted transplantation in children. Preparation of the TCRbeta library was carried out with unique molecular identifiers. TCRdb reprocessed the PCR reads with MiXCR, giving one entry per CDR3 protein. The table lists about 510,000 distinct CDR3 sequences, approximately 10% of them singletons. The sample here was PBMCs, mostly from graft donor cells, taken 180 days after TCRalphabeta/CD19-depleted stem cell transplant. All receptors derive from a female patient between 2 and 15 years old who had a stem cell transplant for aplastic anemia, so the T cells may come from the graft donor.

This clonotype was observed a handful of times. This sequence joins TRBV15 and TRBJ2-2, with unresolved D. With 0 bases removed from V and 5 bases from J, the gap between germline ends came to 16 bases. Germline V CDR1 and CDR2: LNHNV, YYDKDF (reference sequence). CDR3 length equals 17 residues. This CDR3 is CATSRELIQGGTGELFF. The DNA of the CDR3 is TGTGCCACCAGCAGAGAACTGATCCAAGGCGGAACCGGGGAGCTGTTTTTT.

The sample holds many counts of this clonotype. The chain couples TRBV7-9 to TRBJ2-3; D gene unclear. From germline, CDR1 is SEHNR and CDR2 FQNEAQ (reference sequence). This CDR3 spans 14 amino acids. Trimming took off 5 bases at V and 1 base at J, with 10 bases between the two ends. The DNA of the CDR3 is TGTGCCAGCAGCCTAAATCGGGGCACAGATACGCAGTATTTT. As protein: CASSLNRGTDTQYF.